The 14 T cell receptor beta chains listed next were all sequenced from one sample in a study of cytomegalovirus exposure and HLA in healthy donors (dated 2017 in TCRdb). Library creation used the immunoSEQ multiplex PCR assay. For the multiplex PCR, a mixture combining 60 forward primers for TCR Vbeta segments and 13 reverse primers for TCR Jbeta segments was used. In TCRdb, the immuneACCESS table is reduced to in-frame sequences with V and J assigned. These tables do not hold every clone; where another copy was compared, an unresolved V gene accounts for under half, and the others remain unexplained. Present in this sample are around 150,000 clones, roughly 85% of which were seen just once. In total, the top ten clones hold about 3.4% of the sample. Sequencing input: PBMCs. The receptors shown here come from a male donor in good health and CMV-seronegative.

The V and J genes are TRBV7-2 and TRBJ1-4; weak D call: TRBD1 (6 bases). The CDR3 covers 12 residues. Trimming pared 6 bases from V and 10 bases from J, leaving 12 bases between. CDR1 and CDR2 from the germline V gene are SGHTA and FQGNSA. CDR3 DNA: TGTGCCAGCAGTAAAGGGGGGGTAAAACTGTTTTTT. This translates into CASSKGGVKLFF.

The rearrangement uses TRBV9 and TRBJ2-3; TRBD2 matches at 14 bases. The CDR3 is 16 residues long. Trimming at V came to 2 bases and at J to 5 bases, leaving 4 bases not matched to a gene. Germline V CDR1 and CDR2: SGDLS, YYNGEE. DNA of the CDR3: TGTGCCAGCAGCGTGACTAGCGGGGGGGCCGGAGATACGCAGTATTTT. Translation gives CASSVTSGGAGDTQYF. Full variable domain (remainder filled in from reference TRBV9 and TRBJ2-3): DSGVTQTPKHLITATGQRVTLRCSPRSGDLSVYWYQQSLDQGLQFLIQYYNGEERAKGNILERFSAQQFPDLHSELNLSSLELGDSALYFCASSVTSGGAGDTQYFGPGTRLTVL.

This chain uses TRBV4-1 with TRBJ1-1; D ambiguous. This CDR3 comprises 17 residues. V was shortened by 1 base and J by 2 bases, with 17 bases between the two germline ends. Germline V gives CDR1 MGHRA, CDR2 YSYEKL. Written as DNA, the CDR3 is TGCGCCAGCAGCCAAGCCTTCGGCGGGTTGGGAAACACTGAAGCTTTCTTT. Its translation: CASSQAFGGLGNTEAFF.

This rearrangement joins TRBV30 to TRBJ1-2, with 7 positions matching TRBD1. CDR3 length: 15 residues. Germline lookup yields CDR1 GTSNPN and CDR2 SVGIG (reference sequence). V lost 0 bases, J lost 1 base, and 5 bases stayed unmatched. CDR3 bases: TGTGCCTGGAGTGTCTCCCAGGGGGTTAACTATGGCTACACCTTC. This sequence encodes CAWSVSQGVNYGYTF.

The chain couples TRBV4-1 to TRBJ2-5; 7 bases fit TRBD1. The J call is doubtful: the DNA matches TRBJ2-7 better. Germline V gene data show CDR1 as MGHRA and CDR2 as YSYEKL. CDR3 length equals 13 residues. The CDR3: CASSGPGQYEQYF. CDR3 sequence (DNA): TGCGCCAGCAGCGGGCCGGGACAGTACGAGCAGTACTTC.

As for this clone: Other nucleotide sequences in the sample specify the same CDR3. DNA of the CDR3: TGTGCCAGCAGGAAAGTAGGACTCGTTCCTTACGAGCAGTACTTC. This codes for CASRKVGLVPYEQYF. V usage is TRBV6-4 and J usage is TRBJ2-7; a weak D match, TRBD2 (5 bases). The CDR3 covers 15 residues. The ends were cut back, 6 bases at V and 4 bases at J, with 19 bases in the middle. CDR1 and CDR2 from the germline V gene are MRHNA and SNTAGT.

This rearrangement joins TRBV28 to TRBJ1-2, with D perhaps matching TRBD1 (6 bases). Germline V gives CDR1 MDHEN, CDR2 SYDVKM. V shed 4 bases and J shed 8 bases, with 11 bases lying between them. This CDR3 spans 12 amino acids. The CDR3 sequence is CASSWGPGGYTF. Here the CDR3 DNA reads TGTGCCAGCAGTTGGGGGCCGGGAGGCTACACCTTC.

This sequence joins TRBV7-3 and TRBJ1-1, with D hard to call. V lost 4 bases and J lost 0, with 15 bases in between. CDR3 length equals 16 residues. The germline gives CDR1 SGHTA, CDR2 FQGTGA. This CDR3 is CASSSIIPVMNTEAFF. CDR3 sequence (DNA): TGTGCCAGCAGCTCCATCATACCGGTTATGAACACTGAAGCTTTCTTT.

V is TRBV28 and J is TRBJ2-1; 12 bases agree with TRBD1. V lost 9 bases to trimming and J lost 4 bases; unmatched junction nucleotides: 7. From germline, CDR1 is MDHEN and CDR2 SYDVKM. This CDR3 has 15 amino acids. The CDR3 DNA sequence: TGTGCCAGTGGGACAGGGGGCAGCGTTTACAATGAGCAGTTCTTC. Protein product: CASGTGGSVYNEQFF.

The chain combines TRBV6-5 with TRBJ1-2, with D uncertain. The germline V gene has CDR1 MNHEY and CDR2 SVGAGI. The CDR3 covers 11 residues. V shed 6 bases and J shed 7 bases, with 9 bases lying between them. The CDR3 nucleotides read TGTGCCAGCAGAGGTAGCGCTGGCTACACCTTC. Its translation is CASRGSAGYTF.

This chain joins TRBV7-2 and TRBJ2-7, with 13 bases fitting TRBD2. This CDR3 is 17 amino acids long. Germline CDR1 reads SGHTA; CDR2 reads FQGNSA. V gave up 5 bases and J gave up 2 bases; unmatched junction bases: 9. CDR3 region: CASSAPGGLAGTYEQYF. CDR3 sequence (DNA): TGTGCCAGCAGCGCTCCCGGGGGACTAGCGGGAACCTACGAGCAGTACTTC.

This chain joins TRBV5-1 and TRBJ2-7; 8 bases map to TRBD1. The CDR3 totals 15 residues. V was clipped by 3 bases and J by 4 bases; unmatched bases: 9. Germline-derived CDR1 and CDR2 are SGHRS and YFSETQ. Written as DNA, the CDR3 is TGCGCCAGCAGCTCAACTCCGACAGGGGATTACGAGCAGTACTTC. This sequence encodes CASSSTPTGDYEQYF.

This sequence joins TRBV28 and TRBJ1-2; 9 bases are a match to TRBD1. The germline V gene encodes CDR1 MDHEN and CDR2 SYDVKM. The length of the CDR3 is 17 residues. Trimming took 3 bases from V and 0 from J; bases not matched to a gene: 8. CDR3 sequence reads: CASSLWGQGFSNYGYTF. The DNA of the CDR3 is TGTGCCAGCAGTTTGTGGGGACAGGGCTTTTCTAACTATGGCTACACCTTC.

The chain uses TRBV12-5 and TRBJ2-3; no clear D gene. Trimming pared 6 bases from V and 0 bases from J, leaving 7 bases between. The CDR3 length is 13 residues. Germline V gene data show CDR1 as LGHNT and CDR2 as FRNRAP. The chain's CDR3 is CASGFSSTDTQYF. The CDR3 nucleotides read TGTGCTAGTGGCTTCAGTAGCACAGATACGCAGTATTTT. Based on the CDR3 plus reference TRBV12-5 and TRBJ2-3, the full variable domain is DARVTQTPRHKVTEMGQEVTMRCQPILGHNTVFWYRQTMMQGLELLAYFRNRAPLDDSGMPKDRFSAEMPDATLATLKIQPSEPRDSAVYFCASGFSSTDTQYFGPGTRLTVL.